This TCR beta chain was sequenced for a study of shared clonotypes between healthy human individuals. Assay: immunoSEQ multiplex PCR; the TCRdb copy retains only in-frame clones and omits some. The repertoire includes millions of clones, about 95% of them detected once, and around 1.1% sits in the top ten. CD8 cells classed as naive were CD45RO-negative and positively selected for CCR7, excluding terminally differentiated effector memory CD45RA+ cells. Germline values: CDR1 SEHNR, CDR2 FQNEAQ (reference sequence). The CDR3 loop spans 14 amino acids. V dropped 1 base and J dropped 7 bases, with 11 bases sitting between them.

The TCR originated in a man between 18 and 35 years old in good health. V usage is TRBV7-9 and J usage is TRBJ2-1; a weak D match, TRBD2 (6 bases). Material: naive CD8+ T cells sorted from blood. CDR3 in DNA: TGTGCCAGCAGCTTAGGGCTAGCGCTTAATGAGCAGTTCTTC. Translation: CASSLGLALNEQFF.